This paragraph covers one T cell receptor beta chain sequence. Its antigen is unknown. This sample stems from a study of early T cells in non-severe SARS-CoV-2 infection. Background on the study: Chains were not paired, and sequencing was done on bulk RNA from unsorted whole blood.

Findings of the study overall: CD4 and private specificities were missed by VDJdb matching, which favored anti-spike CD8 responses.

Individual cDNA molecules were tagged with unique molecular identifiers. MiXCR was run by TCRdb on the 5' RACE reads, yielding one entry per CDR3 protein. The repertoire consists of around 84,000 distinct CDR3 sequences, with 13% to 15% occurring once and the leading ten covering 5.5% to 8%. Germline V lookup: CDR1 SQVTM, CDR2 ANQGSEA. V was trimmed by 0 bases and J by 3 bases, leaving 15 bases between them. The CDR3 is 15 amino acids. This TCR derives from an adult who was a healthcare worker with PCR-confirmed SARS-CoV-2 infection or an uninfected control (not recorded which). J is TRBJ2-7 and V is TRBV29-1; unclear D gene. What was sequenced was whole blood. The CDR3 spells CSVEDPVGQNYEQYF. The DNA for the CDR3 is TGCAGCGTTGAAGATCCGGTAGGCCAGAACTACGAGCAGTACTTC.